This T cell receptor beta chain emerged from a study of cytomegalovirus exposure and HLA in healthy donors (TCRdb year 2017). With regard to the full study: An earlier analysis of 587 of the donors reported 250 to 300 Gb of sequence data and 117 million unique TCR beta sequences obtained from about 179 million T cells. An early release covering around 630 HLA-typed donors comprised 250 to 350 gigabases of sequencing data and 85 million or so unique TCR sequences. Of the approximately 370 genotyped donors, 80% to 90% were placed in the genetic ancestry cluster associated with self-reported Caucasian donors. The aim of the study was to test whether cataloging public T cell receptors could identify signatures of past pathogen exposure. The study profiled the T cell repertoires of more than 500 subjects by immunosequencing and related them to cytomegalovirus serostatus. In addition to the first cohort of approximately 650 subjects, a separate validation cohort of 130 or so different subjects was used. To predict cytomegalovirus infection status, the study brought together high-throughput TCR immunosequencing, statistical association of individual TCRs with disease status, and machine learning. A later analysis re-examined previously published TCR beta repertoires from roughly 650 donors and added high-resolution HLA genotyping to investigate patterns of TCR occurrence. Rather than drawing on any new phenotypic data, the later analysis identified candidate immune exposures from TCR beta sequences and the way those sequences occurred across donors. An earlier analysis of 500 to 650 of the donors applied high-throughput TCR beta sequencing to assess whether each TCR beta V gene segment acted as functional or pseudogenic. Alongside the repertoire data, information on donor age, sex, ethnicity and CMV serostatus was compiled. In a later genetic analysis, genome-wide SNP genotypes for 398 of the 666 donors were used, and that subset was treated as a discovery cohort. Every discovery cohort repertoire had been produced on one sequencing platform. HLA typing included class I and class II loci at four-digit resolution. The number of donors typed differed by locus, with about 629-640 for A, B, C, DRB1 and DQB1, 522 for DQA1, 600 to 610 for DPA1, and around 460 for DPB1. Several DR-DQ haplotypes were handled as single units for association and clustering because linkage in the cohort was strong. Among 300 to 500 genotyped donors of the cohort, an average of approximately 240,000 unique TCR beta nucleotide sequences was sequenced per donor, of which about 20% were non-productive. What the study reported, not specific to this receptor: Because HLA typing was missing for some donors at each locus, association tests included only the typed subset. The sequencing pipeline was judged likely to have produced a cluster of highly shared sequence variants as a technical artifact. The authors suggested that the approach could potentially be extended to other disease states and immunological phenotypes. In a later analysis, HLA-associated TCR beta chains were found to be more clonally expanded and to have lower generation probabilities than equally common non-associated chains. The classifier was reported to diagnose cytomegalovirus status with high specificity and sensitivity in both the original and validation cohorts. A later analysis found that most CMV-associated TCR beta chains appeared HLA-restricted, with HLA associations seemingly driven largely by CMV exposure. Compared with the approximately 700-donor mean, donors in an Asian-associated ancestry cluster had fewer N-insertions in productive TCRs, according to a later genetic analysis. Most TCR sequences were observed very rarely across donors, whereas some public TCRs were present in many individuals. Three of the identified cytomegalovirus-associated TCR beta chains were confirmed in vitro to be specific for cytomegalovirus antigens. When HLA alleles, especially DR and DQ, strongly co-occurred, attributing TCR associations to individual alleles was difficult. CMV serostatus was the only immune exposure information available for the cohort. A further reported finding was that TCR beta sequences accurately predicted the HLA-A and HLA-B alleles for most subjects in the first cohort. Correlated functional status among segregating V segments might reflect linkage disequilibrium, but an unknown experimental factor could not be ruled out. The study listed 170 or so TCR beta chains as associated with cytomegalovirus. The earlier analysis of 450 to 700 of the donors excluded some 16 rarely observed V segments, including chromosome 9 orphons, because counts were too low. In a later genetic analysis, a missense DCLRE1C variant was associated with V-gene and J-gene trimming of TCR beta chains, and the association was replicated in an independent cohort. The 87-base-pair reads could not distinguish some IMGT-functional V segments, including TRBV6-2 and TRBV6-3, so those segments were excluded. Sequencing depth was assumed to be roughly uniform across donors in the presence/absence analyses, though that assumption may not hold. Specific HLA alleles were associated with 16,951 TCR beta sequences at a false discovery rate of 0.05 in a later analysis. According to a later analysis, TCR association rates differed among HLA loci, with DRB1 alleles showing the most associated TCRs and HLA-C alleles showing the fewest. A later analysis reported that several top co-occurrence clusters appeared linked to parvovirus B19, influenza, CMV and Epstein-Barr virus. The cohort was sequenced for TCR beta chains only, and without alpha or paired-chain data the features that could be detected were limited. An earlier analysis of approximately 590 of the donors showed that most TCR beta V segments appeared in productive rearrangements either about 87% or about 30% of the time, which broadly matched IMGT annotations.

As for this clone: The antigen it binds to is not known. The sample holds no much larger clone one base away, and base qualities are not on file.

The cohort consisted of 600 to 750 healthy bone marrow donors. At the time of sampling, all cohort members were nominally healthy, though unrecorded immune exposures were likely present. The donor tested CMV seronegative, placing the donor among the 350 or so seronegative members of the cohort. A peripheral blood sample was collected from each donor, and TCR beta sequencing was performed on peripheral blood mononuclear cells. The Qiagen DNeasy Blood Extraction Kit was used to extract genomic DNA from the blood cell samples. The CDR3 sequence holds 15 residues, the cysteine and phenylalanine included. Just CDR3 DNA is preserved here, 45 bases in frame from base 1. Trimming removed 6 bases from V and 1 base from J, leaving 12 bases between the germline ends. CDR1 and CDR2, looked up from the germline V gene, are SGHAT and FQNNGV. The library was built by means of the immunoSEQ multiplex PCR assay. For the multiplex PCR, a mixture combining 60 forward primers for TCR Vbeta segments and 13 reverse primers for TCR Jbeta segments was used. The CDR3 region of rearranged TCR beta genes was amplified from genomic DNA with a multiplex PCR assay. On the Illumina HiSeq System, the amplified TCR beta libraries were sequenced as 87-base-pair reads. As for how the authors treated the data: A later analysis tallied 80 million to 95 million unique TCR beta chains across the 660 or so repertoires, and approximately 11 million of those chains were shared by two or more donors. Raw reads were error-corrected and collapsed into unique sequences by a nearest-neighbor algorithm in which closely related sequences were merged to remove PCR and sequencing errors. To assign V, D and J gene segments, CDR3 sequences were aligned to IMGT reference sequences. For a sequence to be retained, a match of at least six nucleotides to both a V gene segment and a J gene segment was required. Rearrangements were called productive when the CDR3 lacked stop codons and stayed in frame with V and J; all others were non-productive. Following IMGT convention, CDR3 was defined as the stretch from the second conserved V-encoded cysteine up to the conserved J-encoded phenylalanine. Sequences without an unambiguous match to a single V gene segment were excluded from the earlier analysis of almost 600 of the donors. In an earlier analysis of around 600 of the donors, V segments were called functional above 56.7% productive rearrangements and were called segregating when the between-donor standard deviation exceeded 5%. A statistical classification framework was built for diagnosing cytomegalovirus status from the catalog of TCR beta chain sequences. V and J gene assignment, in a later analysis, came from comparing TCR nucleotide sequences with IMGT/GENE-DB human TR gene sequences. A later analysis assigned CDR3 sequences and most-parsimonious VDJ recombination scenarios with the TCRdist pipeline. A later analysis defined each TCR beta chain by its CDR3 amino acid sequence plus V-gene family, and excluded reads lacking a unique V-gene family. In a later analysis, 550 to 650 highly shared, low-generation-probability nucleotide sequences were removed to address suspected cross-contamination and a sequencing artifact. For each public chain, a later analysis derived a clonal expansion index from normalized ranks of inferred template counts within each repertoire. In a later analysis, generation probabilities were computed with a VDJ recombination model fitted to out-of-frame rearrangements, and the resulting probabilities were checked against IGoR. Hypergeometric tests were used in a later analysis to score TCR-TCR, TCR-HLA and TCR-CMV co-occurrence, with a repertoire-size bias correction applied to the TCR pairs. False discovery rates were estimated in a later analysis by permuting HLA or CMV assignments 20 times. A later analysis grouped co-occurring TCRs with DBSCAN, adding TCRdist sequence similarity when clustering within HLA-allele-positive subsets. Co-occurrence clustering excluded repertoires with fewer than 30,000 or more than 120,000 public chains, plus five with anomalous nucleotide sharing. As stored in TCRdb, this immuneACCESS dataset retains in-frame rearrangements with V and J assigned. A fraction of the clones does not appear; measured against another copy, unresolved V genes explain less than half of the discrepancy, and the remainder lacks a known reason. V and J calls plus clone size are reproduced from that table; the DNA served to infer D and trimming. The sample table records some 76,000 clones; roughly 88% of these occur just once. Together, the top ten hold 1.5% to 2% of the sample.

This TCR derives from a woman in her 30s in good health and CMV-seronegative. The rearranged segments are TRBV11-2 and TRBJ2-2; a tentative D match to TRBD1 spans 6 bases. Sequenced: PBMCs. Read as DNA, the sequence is TGTGCCAGCAGTCTCGAAGGGGGGAACACCGGGGAGCTGTTTTTT. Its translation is CASSLEGGNTGELFF.